The 27 T cell receptor beta chains presented below share a single source sample, sequenced in a study of ipilimumab plus nivolumab after autologous stem cell transplantation (dated by TCRdb to about 2021). Library generation was performed with the immunoSEQ multiplex PCR assay. The clones in this table, taken by TCRdb from immuneACCESS, are in-frame only. Not every clone is retained; where verified, under half of the shortfall comes from an unresolved V gene, and the cause of the rest is unknown. The sample profile shows under 20,000 clones; 65% to 85% of them were found once. The top ten hold more than 6.5% of the sample. Sequencing was performed on PBMCs, taken in a trial of ipilimumab plus nivolumab as post-transplant consolidation. Source of these receptors: a male donor with diffuse large B-cell lymphoma.

The CDR3 sequence: CASSGAGPSYEQYF. CDR3 nucleotides: TGTGCCAGCAGTGGGGCCGGCCCCTCCTACGAGCAGTACTTC. V usage is TRBV6-1 and J usage is TRBJ2-7, with D unresolved. Per the germline V gene, CDR1 is MNHNS and CDR2 is SASEGT. V lost 4 bases to trimming and J lost 0 bases, with 10 bases between them. This CDR3 has 14 residues.

The gene calls are TRBV5-6 and TRBJ1-3, with D uncertain. This CDR3 has 11 residues. V dropped 4 bases and J dropped 6 bases, with 5 bases sitting between them. CDR1 and CDR2 (germline): SGHDT, YYEEEE. The CDR3 DNA sequence: TGTGCCAGCAGCCTTTTAAACACCATATATTTT. Amino acid sequence: CASSLLNTIYF.

The J gene is TRBJ1-2, the V gene TRBV6-6, with D maybe TRBD1 (5 bases). Germline V gene lookup returns CDR1 MNHNY and CDR2 SVGAGI (reference sequence). This CDR3 contains 12 residues. V was trimmed by 2 bases and J by 7 bases, leaving 8 bases between them. In DNA, the CDR3 is TGTGCCAGCAGTTACGGTCAGGGTGGCTACACCTTC. Protein sequence: CASSYGQGGYTF.

The genes are TRBV5-1 and TRBJ1-2; 10 nucleotides align to TRBD1. The CDR3 has 16 residues. CDR1 and CDR2 from the germline V gene are SGHRS and YFSETQ. The junction had 13 bases not matched to a gene; V was cut back by 4 bases and J by 7 bases. Here the CDR3 DNA reads TGCGCCAGCAGCATGACGCCCGGGACAGGGGTTGGTGGCTACACCTTC. Encoded protein: CASSMTPGTGVGGYTF. Full variable domain (remainder filled in from reference TRBV5-1 and TRBJ1-2): KAGVTQTPRYLIKTRGQQVTLSCSPISGHRSVSWYQQTPGQGLQFLFEYFSETQRNKGNFPGRFSGRQFSNSRSEMNVSTLELGDSALYLCASSMTPGTGVGGYTFGSGTRLTVV.

This clone was seen a single time. The rearrangement links TRBV4-2 to TRBJ2-2; 13 nucleotides match TRBD2. V trimming: 2 bases; J trimming: 5 bases; junction bases outside the gene matches: 2. Germline V gene lookup returns CDR1 LGHNA and CDR2 YNFKEQ. This CDR3 region has 16 residues. The CDR3 reads CASSQPTSGGTGELFF. In DNA, the CDR3 is TGTGCCAGCAGCCAACCGACTAGCGGGGGGACCGGGGAGCTGTTTTTT.

The chain carries TRBV7-2 and TRBJ1-3; a possible D gene is TRBD1 (6 bases). The CDR3 has 17 residues. Between the trimmed V and J ends, which lost 0 bases and 3 bases, there was a span of 15 bases. Germline loops: CDR1 SGHTA, CDR2 FQGNSA. In DNA form, the CDR3 reads TGTGCCAGCAGCTTAGCCCCTCGGGGGGCGGGTGGAAACACCATATATTTT. Its protein product is CASSLAPRGAGGNTIYF.

The chain combines TRBV6-5 with TRBJ1-3, with D perhaps matching TRBD1 (5 bases). V was clipped by 7 bases and J by 2 bases, with 15 bases between them. The CDR3 loop spans 15 amino acids. CDR1 and CDR2 from the germline V gene are MNHEY and SVGAGI. This CDR3 is CASTAAGRAGNTIYF. Here the CDR3 DNA reads TGTGCCAGCACTGCCGCAGGGAGGGCTGGAAACACCATATATTTT.

The chain has TRBV4-1 and TRBJ1-4; 7 bases fit TRBD1. V was clipped by 3 bases and J by 7 bases; unmatched bases: 11. Germline loops: CDR1 MGHRA, CDR2 YSYEKL. This CDR3 is 16 amino acids long. CDR3 nucleotides: TGCGCCAGCAGCCAGTCCCTTCAGGGGGTTGGTGAAAAACTGTTTTTT. The encoded protein is CASSQSLQGVGEKLFF.

This rearrangement joins TRBV6-6 to TRBJ2-1; possibly TRBD1 for D (5 bases). The length of the CDR3 is 16 residues. V was shortened by 0 bases and J by 0 bases, with 9 bases between the two germline ends. Per the germline V gene, CDR1 is MNHNY and CDR2 is SVGAGI (reference sequence). CDR3 sequence reads: CASSYSPGHSYNEQFF. The CDR3 region has the DNA TGTGCCAGCAGTTACTCACCAGGGCACTCCTACAATGAGCAGTTCTTC.

This chain connects TRBV2 to TRBJ1-2; D may be TRBD1 (5 bases). The CDR3 runs 12 residues. In germline, CDR1 is SNHLY, CDR2 FYNNEI. V lost 9 bases to trimming and J lost 0 bases, with 8 bases between them. CDR3 amino acids: CARGQPNYGYTF. The CDR3 region has the DNA TGTGCCAGAGGACAACCTAACTATGGCTACACCTTC.

The CDR3 loop reads CASSPVSGTGIKNEQFF. The CDR3 region has the DNA TGTGCCAGCTCACCAGTTAGCGGGACAGGGATAAAGAATGAGCAGTTCTTC. The V and J genes are TRBV18 and TRBJ2-1; D is perhaps TRBD1 (9 bases). Trimming left V 2 bases short and J 7 bases short, with 21 bases between. The germline gives CDR1 KGHSH, CDR2 LQKENI. CDR3 size: 17 residues.

V is TRBV7-2 and J is TRBJ1-6, with 11 nucleotides matching TRBD1. V shed 1 base, J shed 1 base, and the junction held 3 bases outside the gene matches. Germline CDR1 is SGHTA and CDR2 is FQGNSA. The CDR3 spans 18 residues. DNA of the CDR3: TGTGCCAGCAGCTTAGTGGGGACAGGGGGATCCTATAATTCACCCCTCCACTTT. Translation: CASSLVGTGGSYNSPLHF.

In its sample, this clone was seen a few times. V and J are TRBV4-1 and TRBJ2-7; D remains unclear. The germline V gene encodes CDR1 MGHRA and CDR2 YSYEKL. The CDR3 length is 13 residues. Between the trimmed V and J ends, which lost 3 bases and 3 bases, there was a span of 9 bases. The CDR3 region is CASSHAYFYEQYF. The CDR3, as DNA: TGCGCCAGCAGCCATGCTTATTTCTACGAGCAGTACTTC.

This clone was detected once. In nucleotides, the CDR3 is TGTGCCAGCGGCCGAACCGGGACAGGCCTCGGGGAGCTGTTTTTT. Translation: CASGRTGTGLGELFF. This chain connects TRBV2 to TRBJ2-2, with 8 nucleotides matching TRBD1. V was pared by 8 bases and J by 7 bases, with 12 bases of the junction left unmatched. This CDR3 comprises 15 residues. The germline V gene has CDR1 SNHLY and CDR2 FYNNEI.

The chain combines TRBV13 with TRBJ2-7; possible D gene TRBD2, 6 bases. The V gene's germline CDR1 is PRHDT and CDR2 FYEKMQ (reference sequence). The ends were cut back, 1 base at V and 0 bases at J, with 10 bases in the middle. The CDR3 runs 15 residues. The chain's CDR3 is CASSLEGTFSYEQYF. The CDR3 coding sequence is TGTGCCAGCAGCTTAGAGGGGACTTTCTCCTACGAGCAGTACTTC.

The genes are TRBV7-9 and TRBJ1-4; D remains unclear. Trimming removed 4 bases from V and 2 bases from J, with 11 bases in between. The CDR3 is made up of 15 amino acids. Germline values: CDR1 SEHNR, CDR2 FQNEAQ (reference sequence). The CDR3 sequence is CASSSPGSTNEKLFF. In DNA, the CDR3 is TGTGCCAGCAGCTCCCCGGGTTCCACTAATGAAAAACTGTTTTTT.

The V call is TRBV27, the J call TRBJ2-3; 9 positions agree with TRBD2. This CDR3 contains 14 residues. Trimming at V came to 5 bases and at J to 5 bases, leaving 5 bases not matched to a gene. The germline V gene encodes CDR1 MNHEY and CDR2 SMNVEV (reference sequence). CDR3 sequence: CASSELAGKDTQYF. The CDR3 DNA is TGTGCCAGCAGTGAACTAGCGGGCAAAGATACGCAGTATTTT.

The chain links TRBV6-1 to TRBJ2-3; weak D call: TRBD2 (5 bases). This CDR3 has 14 residues. Trimming shortened V by 2 bases and J by 3 bases, and 9 bases separated the two germline ends. The germline CDR1 and CDR2 sequences are MNHNS and SASEGT. The CDR3 loop is CASSEPPGTDTQYF. DNA for the CDR3: TGTGCCAGCAGTGAACCCCCGGGGACAGATACGCAGTATTTT.

This clone was seen a single time. This sequence joins TRBV6-1 and TRBJ1-1; 7 bases map to TRBD1. V lost 6 bases and J lost 1; bases outside the gene matches: 8. CDR1 and CDR2 (germline): MNHNS, SASEGT. The CDR3 has 15 residues. This CDR3 is CASRDRQGSNTEAFF. The CDR3 region has the DNA TGTGCCAGCAGGGACCGACAGGGCTCGAACACTGAAGCTTTCTTT.

The V gene is TRBV5-4, the J gene TRBJ2-5; the D is unclear. V dropped 4 bases and J dropped 1 base, with 14 bases sitting between them. Germline V CDR1 and CDR2: SGHNT, YYREEE (reference sequence). The CDR3 is 15 residues long. This CDR3 reads CASSPGSRPQETQYF. CDR3 in DNA: TGTGCCAGCAGCCCCGGGTCCCGGCCCCAAGAGACCCAGTACTTC.

This clone was seen a handful of times. V usage is TRBV18 and J usage is TRBJ1-5; D is uncertain. The germline V and J ends were trimmed by 6 bases and 5 bases, with 11 bases remaining between them. CDR1 and CDR2 from the germline V gene are KGHSH and LQKENI. The CDR3 length is 13 residues. CDR3 nucleotide sequence: TGTGCCAGCTCCCTCGGGGAGGATCAGCCCCAGCATTTT. Encoded protein: CASSLGEDQPQHF.

The CDR3 DNA is TGTGCCAGCAGCCCAGGTCCTGAAGCTTTCTTT. This encodes CASSPGPEAFF. V usage is TRBV7-6 and J usage is TRBJ1-1, with D unresolved. The V gene lost 5 bases and the J gene lost 6 bases, with 7 bases spanning the gap. The CDR3 runs 11 residues. Germline loops: CDR1 SGHVS, CDR2 FNYEAQ.

This rearrangement joins TRBV6-1 to TRBJ2-7; no reliable D call. Trimming took 5 bases from V and 7 from J, leaving 18 bases between them. The V gene's germline CDR1 is MNHNS and CDR2 SASEGT. CDR3 size: 14 residues. The CDR3 reads CASSLGEVLKEQYF. The CDR3 region has the DNA TGTGCCAGCAGTTTAGGTGAGGTACTCAAGGAGCAGTACTTC.

The V and J genes are TRBV7-9 and TRBJ1-6; no definite D call. With 5 bases removed from V and 7 bases from J, the gap between germline ends came to 15 bases. CDR1 and CDR2 from the germline V gene are SEHNR and FQNEAQ (reference sequence). The CDR3 totals 15 residues. The CDR3, as DNA: TGTGCCAGCAGCCCGGCCCCGAATGTAAATTCACCCCTCCACTTT. Translated, it gives CASSPAPNVNSPLHF. Complete variable domain (other parts from reference TRBV7-9 and TRBJ1-6): DTGVSQNPRHKITKRGQNVTFRCDPISEHNRLYWYRQTLGQGPEFLTYFQNEAQLEKSRLLSDRFSAERPKGSFSTLEIQRTEQGDSAMYLCASSPAPNVNSPLHFGNGTRLTVT.

The J gene is TRBJ2-5, the V gene TRBV7-6, with TRBD1 identical over 7 bases. Germline-derived CDR1 and CDR2 are SGHVS and FNYEAQ. Unmatched junction bases numbered 10, after V lost 1 base and J lost 5 bases. The CDR3 is made up of 16 amino acids. The CDR3 DNA follows: TGTGCCAGCAGCTTAGGTCTGACAGGGTCTGGGGAGACCCAGTACTTC. Encoded protein: CASSLGLTGSGETQYF.

Here the CDR3 DNA reads TGTGCCAGTAGTATTAGAACAGGTGGCTACACCTTC. Translation: CASSIRTGGYTF. V gene TRBV19 combines with J gene TRBJ1-2; tentatively, D is TRBD1 (5 bases). The CDR3 is 12 residues long. Germline V lookup: CDR1 LNHDA, CDR2 SQIVND (reference sequence). Trimming pared 3 bases from V and 7 bases from J, leaving 9 bases between.

The chain combines TRBV7-2 with TRBJ1-5; D unclear. CDR1 is SGHTA and CDR2 is FQGNSA in the germline V gene. V was trimmed by 5 bases and J by 6 bases, leaving 14 bases between them. This CDR3 spans 14 amino acids. DNA of the CDR3: TGTGCCAGCAGCCGCTCGTTCGGGTCTCAGCCCCAGCATTTT. Encoded protein: CASSRSFGSQPQHF.